The sequence of this TCR beta chain was determined in a study of blood T cell repertoires in COVID-19. Study in general: The origin of the acute and convalescent COVID-19 samples was the United States, Italy and Spain. PBMCs, B-cell-depleted T cells, or T cells provided the cDNA or gDNA that made up the material.

CDR3 length: 14 residues. The ends lost 8 bases at V and 3 bases at J; junction bases unmatched: 5. CDR1 SNHLY and CDR2 FYNNEI come from the germline V gene. As originally analysed: Amplification from reference gene primers served as the basis for estimated nucleated cell counts. Sequenced by immunoSEQ multiplex PCR; TCRdb stores in-frame clones only, minus some. D and trimming come from the DNA, and the V and J calls and clone size come from that table. The sample carries roughly 67,000 clones, about 90% recorded once. The sequencing input was peripheral blood. The chain links TRBV2 to TRBJ2-3; 10 bases fit TRBD1. This clonotype was sampled from a man over 45 with active COVID-19. The CDR3 nucleotides are TGTGCCAGCCGAGGGGACAGGGGTACAGATACGCAGTATTTT. It codes for CASRGDRGTDTQYF. Using reference TRBV2 and TRBJ2-3 for the parts outside the CDR3, the full variable domain is EPEVTQTPSHQVTQMGQEVILRCVPISNHLYFYWYRQILGQKVEFLVSFYNNEISEKSEIFDDQFSVERPDGSNFTLKIRSTKLEDSAMYFCASRGDRGTDTQYFGPGTRLTVL.